A selection of T cell receptor beta chains follows, all from one sample in a study of blood T cell repertoires in COVID-19. The table came from immunoSEQ multiplex PCR; TCRdb's copy has only in-frame clones and leaves some out. This sample has roughly 180,000 clones, with 70% to 90% found just once. The sample was peripheral blood. These receptors came from a woman in her forties or fifties with COVID-19, enrolled during active disease. Each CDR3 is given with its conserved first and last residue. D genes are given only for firm matches. Rows may omit the clone size; those that give it use once, few, many or a size class.

J gene,clone size,D gene,V gene,CDR3 protein,CDR3 DNA
TRBJ2-7,many,TRBD1,TRBV5-1,CASSLSGQGAYEQYF,TGCGCCAGCAGCTTGTCGGGACAGGGGGCCTACGAGCAGTACTTC
TRBJ2-3,NA,NA,TRBV5-6,CASSLTHTDTQYF,TGTGCCAGCAGCTTGACTCACACAGATACGCAGTATTTT
TRBJ2-3,NA,NA,TRBV30,CAWRKGHLSTDTQYF,TGTGCCTGGAGAAAGGGACACCTTAGCACAGATACGCAGTATTTT
TRBJ1-6,NA,NA,TRBV2,CASSPPDSPLHF,TGTGCCAGCAGTCCCCCAGATTCACCCCTCCACTTT
TRBJ2-6,NA,NA,TRBV30,CASRTTPISSGANVLTF,TGTGCCTCCCGGACAACTCCAATAAGCTCTGGGGCCAACGTCCTGACTTTC
TRBJ2-3,NA,TRBD2,TRBV13,CASSPRPGLAVTDTQYF,TGTGCCAGCAGCCCCCGTCCCGGACTAGCGGTTACAGATACGCAGTATTTT
TRBJ2-5,NA,TRBD1,TRBV7-9,CASSPGQGAEETQYF,TGTGCCAGCAGCCCCGGACAGGGGGCGGAAGAGACCCAGTACTTC
TRBJ1-6,NA,TRBD1,TRBV2,CASGTGGGSPLHF,TGTGCCAGCGGCACAGGGGGTGGTTCACCCCTCCACTTT
TRBJ1-3,NA,NA,TRBV19,CASSMSAVSGNTIYF,TGTGCCAGTAGTATGTCGGCGGTCTCTGGAAACACCATATATTTT
TRBJ2-7,NA,NA,TRBV6-5,CATTPGLGYEQYF,TGTGCCACTACCCCGGGACTCGGTTACGAGCAGTACTTC
TRBJ2-1,few,NA,TRBV28,CASSLVGRIYNEQFF,TGTGCCAGCAGTTTAGTGGGCCGGATCTACAATGAGCAGTTCTTC
TRBJ1-1,NA,NA,TRBV28,CARESGNTEAFF,TGTGCCAGGGAGAGCGGGAACACTGAAGCTTTCTTT
TRBJ1-5,NA,NA,TRBV19,CASTLPDNGNQPQHF,TGTGCCAGTACCCTACCGGACAACGGTAACCAGCCCCAGCATTTT
TRBJ1-5,NA,NA,TRBV10-3,CASHQPGTPQHF,TGTGCCAGCCACCAGCCTGGGACACCCCAGCATTTT